One sample yielded the 30 T cell receptor beta chains listed below, sequenced in a study of technical replicates of blood from several donors. Here immunoSEQ multiplex PCR was the method, and the copy in TCRdb shows in-frame clones only, minus some. This table holds about 95,000 clones, 90% to 95% found once. Sequences were obtained from T cells isolated from PBMCs. The receptor set was obtained from a human donor in good health.

This rearrangement joins TRBV19 to TRBJ1-6, with D uncertain. Trimming removed 4 bases from V and 8 bases from J, with 18 bases in between. Germline V gene lookup returns CDR1 LNHDA and CDR2 SQIVND (reference sequence). The CDR3 extends over 16 amino acids. The CDR3 DNA reads as TGTGCCAGTAGTACCGAGCGTGGCAGACCTCATTCACCCCTCCACTTT. This encodes CASSTERGRPHSPLHF.

The V call is TRBV11-3, the J call TRBJ2-7, with TRBD2 as a possible D gene (6 bases). Germline values: CDR1 SGHNT, CDR2 YENEEA. CDR3 size: 13 residues. V dropped 5 bases and J dropped 2 bases, with 10 bases sitting between them. In nucleotides, the CDR3 is TGTGCCAGCAGCCGCGGGGACCCCTACGAGCAGTACTTC. It codes for CASSRGDPYEQYF.

The chain has TRBV10-3 and TRBJ2-7, with D uncertain. The CDR3 consists of 12 residues. V lost 10 bases to trimming and J lost 3 bases, with 13 bases between them. Germline lookup yields CDR1 ENHRY and CDR2 SYGVKD. CDR3 nucleotides: TGTGCCACTTCGGAGCTGAACTACGAGCAGTACTTC. Amino acid sequence: CATSELNYEQYF.

This chain links TRBV27 with TRBJ1-5, with 9 bases that match TRBD1. Germline V lookup: CDR1 MNHEY, CDR2 SMNVEV (reference sequence). V was clipped by 3 bases and J by 6 bases; unmatched bases: 6. The CDR3 extends over 15 amino acids. The CDR3 region is CASSFIGDRAQPQHF. CDR3 DNA: TGTGCCAGCAGTTTTATTGGGGACAGGGCTCAGCCCCAGCATTTT.

In DNA form, the CDR3 reads TGTGCCAGCAGTTTGGGGACAGGGTACAATGAGCAGTTCTTC. Its protein is CASSLGTGYNEQFF. The chain combines TRBV7-9 with TRBJ2-1, with 9 positions matching TRBD1. The germline CDR1 and CDR2 sequences are SEHNR and FQNEAQ (reference sequence). The V gene end was trimmed by 6 bases and the J gene end by 4 bases; junction bases not matched to a gene: 4. CDR3 size: 14 residues.

The chain combines TRBV7-9 with TRBJ2-5; D call uncertain. The J call may be wrong; the DNA end is better matched by TRBJ2-7. Germline lookup yields CDR1 SEHNR and CDR2 FQNEAQ (reference sequence). The CDR3 loop spans 15 amino acids. The CDR3 region has the DNA TGTGCCAGCAGCCCCCAGAGGTCCAGCTCCTACGAGCAGTACTTC. It translates to CASSPQRSSSYEQYF.

The V gene is TRBV15, the J gene TRBJ2-7, with 12 bases identical to TRBD2. CDR3 length: 16 residues. The V and J ends lost 0 bases and 4 bases, in that order; junction bases with no gene match: 4. Germline V gene sequence: CDR1 LNHNV, CDR2 YYDKDF (reference sequence). The CDR3 DNA sequence: TGTGCCACCAGCAGAGATCATGGACTAGCGGGATACGAGCAGTACTTC. This translates into CATSRDHGLAGYEQYF.

The J gene is TRBJ2-2, the V gene TRBV7-3; the match to TRBD1 covers 9 bases. Germline lookup yields CDR1 SGHTA and CDR2 FQGTGA. The CDR3 length is 15 residues. J was trimmed by 4 bases and V by 2 bases; bases with no gene match: 2. In DNA form, the CDR3 reads TGTGCCAGCAGCTTAGAGGGACAGGGCACCGGGGAGCTGTTTTTT. Amino acids: CASSLEGQGTGELFF.

The rearrangement links TRBV4-2 to TRBJ1-1, with D possibly TRBD1 on 6 matching bases. This CDR3 is 13 amino acids long. The ends were cut back, 4 bases at V and 8 bases at J, with 14 bases in the middle. The germline V gene encodes CDR1 LGHNA and CDR2 YNFKEQ. CDR3 in amino acids: CASSRRIDREAFF. In DNA form, the CDR3 reads TGTGCCAGCAGCCGTCGGATAGACAGGGAAGCTTTCTTT.

The chain couples TRBV19 to TRBJ1-2; D is possibly TRBD1 (6 bases). Trimming took off 6 bases at V and 4 bases at J, with 27 bases between the two ends. This CDR3 has 18 residues. From germline, CDR1 is LNHDA and CDR2 SQIVND (reference sequence). The CDR3 reads CASSSAAGVDGISYGYTF. The CDR3, as DNA: TGTGCCAGTAGCTCCGCCGCAGGGGTCGATGGGATAAGCTATGGCTACACCTTC.

The genes are TRBV14 and TRBJ2-2; D gene unclear. V lost 0 bases and J 8 bases, leaving 16 bases between the germline ends. The germline V gene encodes CDR1 SGHDN and CDR2 FVKESK. The CDR3 contains 16 residues. The CDR3 loop reads CASSQEIPRVEGELFF. The CDR3 DNA sequence: TGTGCCAGCAGCCAAGAGATTCCCCGGGTTGAAGGGGAGCTGTTTTTT.

This clone has just one count. This chain uses TRBV6-5 with TRBJ1-1; 7 bases line up with TRBD1. The CDR3 runs 13 residues. Germline V gene lookup returns CDR1 MNHEY and CDR2 SVGAGI. V shed 6 bases and J 5 bases; nucleotides not matched to a gene: 6. DNA for the CDR3: TGTGCCAGCAGACAGGGGATCTTGACTGAAGCTTTCTTT. Its protein product is CASRQGILTEAFF.

This rearrangement joins TRBV27 to TRBJ1-2, with D possibly matching TRBD1 (6 bases). Trimming took 1 base from V and 8 from J, leaving 11 bases between them. Germline V gene data show CDR1 as MNHEY and CDR2 as SMNVEV (reference sequence). The CDR3 extends over 13 amino acids. The DNA of the CDR3 is TGTGCCAGCAGTTTATTGGCAGGGGACGGCTACACCTTC. Translation gives CASSLLAGDGYTF.

The genes are TRBV7-9 and TRBJ1-2, with D maybe TRBD1 (5 bases). The germline CDR1 and CDR2 sequences are SEHNR and FQNEAQ (reference sequence). This CDR3 is built from 14 residues. Trimming stripped 6 bases from V and 7 bases from J, with 18 bases between. The CDR3: CASREQALLSGYTF. The CDR3 DNA is TGTGCCAGCAGGGAACAGGCCCTGTTAAGTGGCTACACCTTC.

The chain uses TRBV7-9 and TRBJ2-2; TRBD1 is a possible D gene (5 bases). V was pared by 5 bases and J by 0 bases, with 13 bases between. Germline CDR1 is SEHNR and CDR2 is FQNEAQ (reference sequence). The CDR3 consists of 16 residues. The CDR3 region has the DNA TGTGCCAGCAGCCCGACAGCTACAGCGAACACCGGGGAGCTGTTTTTT. Translating gives CASSPTATANTGELFF.

V is TRBV19 and J is TRBJ2-7; TRBD2 agrees at 9 bases. The CDR3 spans 17 residues. Germline V CDR1 and CDR2: LNHDA, SQIVND (reference sequence). V gave up 3 bases and J gave up 2 bases; unmatched junction bases: 11. The CDR3 sequence: CASSILASGEVTYEQYF. DNA for the CDR3: TGTGCCAGTAGTATTCTGGCTAGCGGGGAGGTTACCTACGAGCAGTACTTC.

This clone occurred a few times. V gene TRBV7-9 combines with J gene TRBJ1-1, with TRBD1 as a possible D gene (6 bases). Germline V gene lookup returns CDR1 SEHNR and CDR2 FQNEAQ (reference sequence). Trimming took 6 bases from V and 0 from J, leaving 11 bases between them. The CDR3 consists of 14 residues. The CDR3 region is CASRAGALNTEAFF. DNA for the CDR3: TGTGCCAGCAGAGCAGGGGCTCTGAACACTGAAGCTTTCTTT.

The chain links TRBV20-1 to TRBJ2-1; tentatively, D is TRBD2 (5 bases). Trimming left V 4 bases short and J 4 bases short, with 5 bases between. The CDR3 is 11 residues long. Germline CDR1 DFQATT, CDR2 SNEGSKA (reference sequence). The CDR3 region is CSAKRYNEQFF. CDR3 DNA sequence: TGCAGTGCTAAGCGGTACAATGAGCAGTTCTTC.

The chain has TRBV6-1 and TRBJ2-2, with TRBD2 identical over 11 bases. Per the germline V gene, CDR1 is MNHNS and CDR2 is SASEGT. J gave up 3 bases and V 3 bases, and 3 bases lay outside the gene matches. This CDR3 region has 16 residues. DNA of the CDR3: TGTGCCAGCAGTGAGGGACTAGCGGACTACACCGGGGAGCTGTTTTTT. Translated, it gives CASSEGLADYTGELFF.

The V and J genes are TRBV7-9 and TRBJ2-7, with D perhaps TRBD2 (6 bases). V lost 4 bases to trimming and J lost 2 bases, with 12 bases between them. The CDR3 length is 14 residues. Germline V CDR1 and CDR2: SEHNR, FQNEAQ (reference sequence). CDR3 region: CASSSGGIAYEQYF. CDR3 DNA: TGTGCCAGCAGCTCAGGAGGGATTGCCTACGAGCAGTACTTC.

This clone was picked up a small number of times. The rearrangement uses TRBV5-1 and TRBJ2-7; TRBD2 is a possible D gene (6 bases). The CDR3 consists of 12 residues. The ends were cut back, 4 bases at V and 3 bases at J, with 8 bases in the middle. Germline values: CDR1 SGHRS, CDR2 YFSETQ. CDR3 loop: CASSQGGYEQYF. CDR3 DNA: TGCGCCAGCAGCCAGGGAGGCTACGAGCAGTACTTC.

The rearrangement uses TRBV12-5 and TRBJ1-1; 7 bases are shared with TRBD1. Germline V CDR1 and CDR2: LGHNT, FRNRAP. The CDR3 extends over 14 amino acids. Losses at the gene ends were 2 bases for V and 6 bases for J; bases not matched to a gene: 6. In nucleotides, the CDR3 is TGTGCTAGTGGTTTGTCTCGGCAGGGGGCTGAAGCTTTCTTT. Amino acid sequence: CASGLSRQGAEAFF. The full variable domain, its missing parts supplied by reference TRBV12-5 and TRBJ1-1, is DARVTQTPRHKVTEMGQEVTMRCQPILGHNTVFWYRQTMMQGLELLAYFRNRAPLDDSGMPKDRFSAEMPDATLATLKIQPSEPRDSAVYFCASGLSRQGAEAFFGQGTRLTVV.

This clone was detected only once. The chain carries TRBV5-6 and TRBJ2-7; no reliable D call. CDR3 size: 12 residues. V lost 1 base and J lost 0, with 2 bases in between. Germline V CDR1 and CDR2: SGHDT, YYEEEE. The CDR3 DNA reads TGTGCCAGCAGCTTGTACTCCTACGAGCAGTACTTC. Its protein product is CASSLYSYEQYF.

This clone was seen only a few times. The rearrangement uses TRBV6-5 and TRBJ1-1; the D gene is possibly TRBD1 (5 bases). The length of the CDR3 is 15 residues. The V gene's germline CDR1 is MNHEY and CDR2 SVGAGI. The V end was cut by 5 bases, the J end by 4 bases, with 17 bases between. DNA of the CDR3: TGTGCCAGCAGTAGGCCAGGGACTACGGTCACTGAAGCTTTCTTT. Translation: CASSRPGTTVTEAFF.

V usage is TRBV29-1 and J usage is TRBJ2-1; D is perhaps TRBD2 (6 bases). Germline values: CDR1 SQVTM, CDR2 ANQGSEA. V was shortened by 5 bases and J by 0 bases, with 11 bases between the two germline ends. The CDR3 spans 14 residues. CDR3 sequence reads: CSVKRAGSYNEQFF. The CDR3 DNA sequence: TGCAGCGTTAAGCGGGCGGGCTCCTACAATGAGCAGTTCTTC.

The V gene is TRBV10-3, the J gene TRBJ2-2; D not certain. Germline CDR1 and CDR2: ENHRY and SYGVKD. Trimming stripped 3 bases from V and 5 bases from J, with 10 bases between. The CDR3 is 14 residues long. This CDR3 reads CAISETTETGELFF. In DNA, the CDR3 is TGTGCCATCAGTGAAACCACAGAGACCGGGGAGCTGTTTTTT.

This clone has more than one count but fewer than ten. CDR3 loop: CASSRTGVTYEQYF. DNA of the CDR3: TGTGCCAGCAGTCGGACAGGAGTTACCTACGAGCAGTACTTC. The genes are TRBV9 and TRBJ2-7, with TRBD1 matching 7 bases. The ends lost 5 bases at V and 2 bases at J; junction bases unmatched: 7. Germline V gives CDR1 SGDLS, CDR2 YYNGEE. The CDR3 spans 14 residues.

This chain links TRBV5-4 with TRBJ1-4, with a possible D match to TRBD1 (5 bases). Germline V lookup: CDR1 SGHNT, CDR2 YYREEE (reference sequence). Trimming cost V 0 bases and J 5 bases, with 11 bases left between them. The CDR3 loop spans 15 amino acids. The CDR3 DNA sequence: TGTGCCAGCAGCTTGGTGTCAGGGAGGAATGAAAAACTGTTTTTT. It yields the protein CASSLVSGRNEKLFF.

V and J are TRBV28 and TRBJ2-2, with D tentatively TRBD1 (6 bases). Trimming stripped 4 bases from V and 3 bases from J, with 12 bases between. Looked up from germline, CDR1 is MDHEN and CDR2 is SYDVKM. There are 15 residues in the CDR3. The CDR3 here is CASSSRTVYTGELFF. The CDR3 region has the DNA TGTGCCAGCAGTTCCCGGACAGTCTACACCGGGGAGCTGTTTTTT.

J is TRBJ2-3 and V is TRBV2, with 12 nucleotides matching TRBD2. The CDR3 extends over 17 amino acids. J lost 4 bases, V lost 6 bases, and 11 bases had no gene match. The germline V gene encodes CDR1 SNHLY and CDR2 FYNNEI. The CDR3 coding sequence is TGTGCCAGCAGAGATCGGGCTAGCGGGAGGGTTGCAGATACGCAGTATTTT. Its translation: CASRDRASGRVADTQYF.